Listed below are T cell receptor beta chains from one sample, sequenced in a study of T-cell memory formation after mild COVID-19. Each CDR3 protein gets one entry after TCRdb re-called the 5' RACE reads with MiXCR. The sample lists about 90,000 distinct CDR3 sequences; about 14% were seen once. The sample taken for sequencing was PBMCs or a T cell subset sorted from them (not recorded which). These receptors originate from a man aged 18 to 30 who had mild COVID-19 (a few samples of this study predate the infection). Cell type and time point are not known. The conserved cysteine and the conserved F or W are not part of the CDR3 here.

v_gene: TRBV7-8
j_gene: TRBJ2-7
CDR3aa: ASSLGQEQQY

v_gene: TRBV7-2
j_gene: TRBJ2-3
CDR3aa: ASSPGIIAGPSTDTQY

v_gene: TRBV5-1
j_gene: TRBJ1-1
CDR3aa: ASSYLRDTEAF

v_gene: TRBV4-3
j_gene: TRBJ2-5
CDR3aa: ASSPLAGGLEETQY

v_gene: TRBV4-1
j_gene: TRBJ2-2
CDR3aa: ASSPSGTPNTGELF

v_gene: TRBV9
j_gene: TRBJ2-5
CDR3aa: ASSDPGQGEETQY

v_gene: TRBV7-2
j_gene: TRBJ1-2
CDR3aa: ASSLQGRQGVSGYT

v_gene: TRBV3-1
j_gene: TRBJ1-3
CDR3aa: AVSPGGRFGNTIY

v_gene: TRBV29-1
j_gene: TRBJ2-3
CDR3aa: SVEGFRRETGVSTDTQY

v_gene: TRBV29-1
j_gene: TRBJ1-2
CDR3aa: SVEPWSLGYT

v_gene: TRBV29-1
j_gene: TRBJ2-2
CDR3aa: SVEGNWGANTGELF

v_gene: TRBV6-5
j_gene: TRBJ2-2
CDR3aa: ASSYGQRSTGELF

v_gene: TRBV7-3
j_gene: TRBJ2-2
CDR3aa: ASSPAIAGAGTGELF

v_gene: TRBV20-1
j_gene: TRBJ1-6
CDR3aa: SARNDRSSSYNSPLH

v_gene: TRBV6-5
j_gene: TRBJ1-2
CDR3aa: ASSPGFGYT

v_gene: TRBV2
j_gene: TRBJ2-5
CDR3aa: ACVEGWETQY

v_gene: TRBV20-1
j_gene: TRBJ2-1
CDR3aa: SARDQDNEQF

v_gene: TRBV29-1
j_gene: TRBJ2-7
CDR3aa: SVENPSSYEQY

v_gene: TRBV5-1
j_gene: TRBJ2-1
CDR3aa: ASSDGTSNEQF

v_gene: TRBV29-1
j_gene: TRBJ1-1
CDR3aa: SVAQGRTEAF

v_gene: TRBV9
j_gene: TRBJ2-7
CDR3aa: ASSVSDSYEQY

v_gene: TRBV6-5
j_gene: TRBJ1-1
CDR3aa: ASSQGLGEAF

v_gene: TRBV4-3
j_gene: TRBJ2-5
CDR3aa: ASSQVTEEGYQETQY

v_gene: TRBV7-2
j_gene: TRBJ1-1
CDR3aa: ASSSWTATEAF

v_gene: TRBV12-3/TRBV12-4
j_gene: TRBJ1-2
CDR3aa: ASSLWFLYGYT

v_gene: TRBV27
j_gene: TRBJ2-7
CDR3aa: ASSYRDRSYEQY